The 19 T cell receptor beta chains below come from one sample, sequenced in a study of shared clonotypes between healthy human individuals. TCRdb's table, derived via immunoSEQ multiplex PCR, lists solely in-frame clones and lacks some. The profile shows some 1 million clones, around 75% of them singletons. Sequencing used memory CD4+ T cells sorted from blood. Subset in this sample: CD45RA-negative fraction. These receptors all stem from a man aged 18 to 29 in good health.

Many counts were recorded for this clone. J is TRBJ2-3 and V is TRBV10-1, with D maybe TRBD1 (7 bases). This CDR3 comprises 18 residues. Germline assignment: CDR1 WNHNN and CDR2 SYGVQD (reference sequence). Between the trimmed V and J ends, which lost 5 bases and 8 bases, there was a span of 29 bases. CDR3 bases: TGCGCCAGCAGTTTAGGGTACGACAGGGACTTACGAATAAGTACGCAGTATTTT. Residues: CASSLGYDRDLRISTQYF.

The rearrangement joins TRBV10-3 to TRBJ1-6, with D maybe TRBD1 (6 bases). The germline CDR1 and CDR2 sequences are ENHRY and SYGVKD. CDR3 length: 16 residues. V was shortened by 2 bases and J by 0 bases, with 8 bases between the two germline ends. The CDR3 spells CAISEPGHSYNSPLHF. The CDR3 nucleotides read TGTGCCATCAGTGAGCCGGGACACTCCTATAATTCACCCCTCCACTTT.

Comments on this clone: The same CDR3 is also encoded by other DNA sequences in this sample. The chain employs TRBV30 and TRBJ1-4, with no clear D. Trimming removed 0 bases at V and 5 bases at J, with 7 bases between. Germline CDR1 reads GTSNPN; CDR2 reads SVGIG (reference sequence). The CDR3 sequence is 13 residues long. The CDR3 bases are TGTGCCTGGAGTGTACTGGACAATGAAAAACTGTTTTTT. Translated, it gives CAWSVLDNEKLFF. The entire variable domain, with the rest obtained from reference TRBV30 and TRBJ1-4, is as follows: SQTIHQWPATLVQPVGSPLSLECTVEGTSNPNLYWYRQAAGRGLQLLFYSVGIGQISSEVPQNLSASRPQDRQFILSSKKLLLSDSGFYLCAWSVLDNEKLFFGSGTQLSVL.

This CDR3 reads CASSLSGGLGEKLFF. CDR3 in DNA: TGTGCCAGCAGTTTATCCGGGGGGCTGGGGGAAAAACTGTTTTTT. The chain links TRBV27 to TRBJ1-4; possibly TRBD1 for D (6 bases). With 0 bases removed from V and 8 bases from J, the gap between germline ends came to 13 bases. CDR1 is MNHEY and CDR2 is SMNVEV in the germline V gene (reference sequence). The CDR3 is 15 residues long. Full variable domain (missing parts from reference TRBV27 and TRBJ1-4): EAQVTQNPRYLITVTGKKLTVTCSQNMNHEYMSWYRQDPGLGLRQIYYSMNVEVTDKGDVPEGYKVSRKEKRNFPLILESPSPNQTSLYFCASSLSGGLGEKLFFGSGTQLSVL.

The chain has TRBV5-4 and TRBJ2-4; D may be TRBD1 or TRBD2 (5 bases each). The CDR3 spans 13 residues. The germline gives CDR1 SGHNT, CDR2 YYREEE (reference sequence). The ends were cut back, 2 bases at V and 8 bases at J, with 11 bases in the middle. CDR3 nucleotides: TGTGCCAGCAGCTTATCTAGCAGGGACATTCAGTACTTC. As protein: CASSLSSRDIQYF.

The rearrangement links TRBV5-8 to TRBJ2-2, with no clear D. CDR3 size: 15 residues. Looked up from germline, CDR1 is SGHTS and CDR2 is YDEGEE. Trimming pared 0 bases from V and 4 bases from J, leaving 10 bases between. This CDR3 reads CASSLVRLGTGELFF. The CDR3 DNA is TGTGCCAGCAGCTTGGTACGGTTAGGCACCGGGGAGCTGTTTTTT. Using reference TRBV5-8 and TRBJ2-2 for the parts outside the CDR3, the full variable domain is EAGVTQSPTHLIKTRGQQATLRCSPISGHTSVYWYQQALGLGLQFLLWYDEGEERNRGNFPPRFSGRQFPNYSSELNVNALELEDSALYLCASSLVRLGTGELFFGEGSRLTVL.

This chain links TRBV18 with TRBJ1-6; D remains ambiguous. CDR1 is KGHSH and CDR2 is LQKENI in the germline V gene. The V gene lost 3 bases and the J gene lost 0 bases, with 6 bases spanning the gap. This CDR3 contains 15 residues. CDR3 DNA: TGTGCCAGCTCACCGTCGGACTCCTATAATTCACCCCTCCACTTT. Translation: CASSPSDSYNSPLHF. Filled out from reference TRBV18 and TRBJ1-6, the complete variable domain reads NAGVMQNPRHLVRRRGQEARLRCSPMKGHSHVYWYRQLPEEGLKFMVYLQKENIIDESGMPKERFSAEFPKEGPSILRIQQVVRGDSAAYFCASSPSDSYNSPLHFGNGTRLTVT.

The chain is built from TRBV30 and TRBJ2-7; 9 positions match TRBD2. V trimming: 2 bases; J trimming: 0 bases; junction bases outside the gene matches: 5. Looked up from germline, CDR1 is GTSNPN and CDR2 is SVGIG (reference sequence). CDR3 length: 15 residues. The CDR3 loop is CAWSISGGSSYEQYF. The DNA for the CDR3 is TGTGCCTGGAGTATTAGCGGGGGCAGCTCCTACGAGCAGTACTTC.

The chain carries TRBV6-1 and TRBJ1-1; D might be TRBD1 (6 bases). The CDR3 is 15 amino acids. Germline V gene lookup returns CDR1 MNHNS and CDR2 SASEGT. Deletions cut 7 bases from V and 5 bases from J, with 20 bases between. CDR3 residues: CASTQRGGVGTEAFF. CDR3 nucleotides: TGTGCCAGCACCCAAAGGGGGGGGGTCGGGACTGAAGCTTTCTTT.

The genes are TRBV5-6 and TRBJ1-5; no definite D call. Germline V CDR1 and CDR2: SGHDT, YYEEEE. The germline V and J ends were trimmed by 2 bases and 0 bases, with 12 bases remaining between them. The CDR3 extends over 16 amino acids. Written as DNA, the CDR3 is TGTGCCAGCAGCTTTCGGGGAGTCTATAGCAATCAGCCCCAGCATTTT. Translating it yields CASSFRGVYSNQPQHF.

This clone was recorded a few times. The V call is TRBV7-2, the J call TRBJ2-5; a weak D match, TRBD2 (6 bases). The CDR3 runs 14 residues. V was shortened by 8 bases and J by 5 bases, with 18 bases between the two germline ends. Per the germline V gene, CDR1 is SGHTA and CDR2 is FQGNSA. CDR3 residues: CASQRAPLVETQYF. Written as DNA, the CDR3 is TGTGCCAGCCAGCGGGCCCCGTTGGTGGAGACCCAGTACTTC.

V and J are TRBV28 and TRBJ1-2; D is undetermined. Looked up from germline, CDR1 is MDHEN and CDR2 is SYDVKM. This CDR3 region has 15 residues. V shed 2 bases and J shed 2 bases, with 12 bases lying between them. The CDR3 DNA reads TGTGCCAGCAGTTTACAGTCCGGGGAGAACTATGGCTACACCTTC. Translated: CASSLQSGENYGYTF.

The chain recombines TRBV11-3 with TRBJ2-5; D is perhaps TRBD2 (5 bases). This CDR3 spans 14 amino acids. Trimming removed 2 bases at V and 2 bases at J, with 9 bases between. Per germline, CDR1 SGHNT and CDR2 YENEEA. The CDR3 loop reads CASSLRSGQETQYF. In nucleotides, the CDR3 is TGTGCCAGCAGCTTAAGGTCGGGGCAAGAGACCCAGTACTTC. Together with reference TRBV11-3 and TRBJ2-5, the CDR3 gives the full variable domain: EAGVVQSPRYKIIEKKQPVAFWCNPISGHNTLYWYLQNLGQGPELLIRYENEEAVDDSQLPKDRFSAERLKGVDSTLKIQPAELGDSAVYLCASSLRSGQETQYFGPGTRLLVL.

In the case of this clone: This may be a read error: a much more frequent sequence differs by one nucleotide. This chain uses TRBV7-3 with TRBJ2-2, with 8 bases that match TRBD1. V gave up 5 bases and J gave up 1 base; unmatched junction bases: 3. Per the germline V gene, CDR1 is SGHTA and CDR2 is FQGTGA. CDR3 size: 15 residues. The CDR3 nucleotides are TGTGCCAGCAGCCCCGGGACAGGGAACACCGGGGAGCTGTTTTTT. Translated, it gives CASSPGTGNTGELFF.

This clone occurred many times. The CDR3 bases are TGTGCCAGCCAGGTCCGGGGACAGGGTGATGAAAAACTGTTTTTT. Translating it yields CASQVRGQGDEKLFF. The V call is TRBV2, the J call TRBJ1-4; 9 bases are a match to TRBD1. The V gene's germline CDR1 is SNHLY and CDR2 FYNNEI. With 8 bases clipped from V and 6 bases from J, the junction kept 10 bases outside the gene matches. The CDR3 consists of 15 residues.

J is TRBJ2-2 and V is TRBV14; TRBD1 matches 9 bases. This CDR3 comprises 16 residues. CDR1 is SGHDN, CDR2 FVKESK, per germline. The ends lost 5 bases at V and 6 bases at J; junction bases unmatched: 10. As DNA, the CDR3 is TGTGCCAGCAGCTCACACAGGGGGCGCAACGCCGGGGAGCTGTTTTTT. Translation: CASSSHRGRNAGELFF.

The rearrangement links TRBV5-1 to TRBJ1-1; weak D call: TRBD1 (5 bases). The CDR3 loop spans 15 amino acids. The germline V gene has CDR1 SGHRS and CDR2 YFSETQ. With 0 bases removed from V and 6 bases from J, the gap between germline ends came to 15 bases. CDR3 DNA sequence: TGCGCCAGCAGCTTGGAACCAGGGCCTCGGGCTGAAGCTTTCTTT. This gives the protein CASSLEPGPRAEAFF.

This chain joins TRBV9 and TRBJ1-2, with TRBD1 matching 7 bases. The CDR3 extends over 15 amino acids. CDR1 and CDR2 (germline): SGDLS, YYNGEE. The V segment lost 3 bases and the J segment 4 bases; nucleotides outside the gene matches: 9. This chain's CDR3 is CASSALQGTSYGYTF. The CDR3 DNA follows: TGTGCCAGCAGCGCTCTACAGGGGACAAGCTATGGCTACACCTTC.

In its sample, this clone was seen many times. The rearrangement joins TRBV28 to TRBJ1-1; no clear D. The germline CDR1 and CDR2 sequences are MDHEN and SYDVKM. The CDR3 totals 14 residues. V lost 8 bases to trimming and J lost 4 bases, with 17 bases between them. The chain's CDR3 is CASPPGVGSTEAFF. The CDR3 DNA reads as TGTGCCAGCCCCCCAGGCGTCGGGAGCACTGAAGCTTTCTTT.